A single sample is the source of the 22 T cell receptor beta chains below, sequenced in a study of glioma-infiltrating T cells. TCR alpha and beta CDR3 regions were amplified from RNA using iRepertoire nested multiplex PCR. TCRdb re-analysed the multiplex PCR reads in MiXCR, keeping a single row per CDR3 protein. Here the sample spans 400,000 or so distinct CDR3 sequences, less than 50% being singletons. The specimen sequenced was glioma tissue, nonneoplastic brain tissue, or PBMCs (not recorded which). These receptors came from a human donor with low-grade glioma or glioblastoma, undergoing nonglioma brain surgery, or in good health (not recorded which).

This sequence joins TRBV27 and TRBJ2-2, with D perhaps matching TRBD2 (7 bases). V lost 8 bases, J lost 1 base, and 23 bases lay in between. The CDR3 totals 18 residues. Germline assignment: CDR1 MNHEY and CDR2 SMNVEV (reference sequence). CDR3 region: CASRSGGRLTQNTGELFF. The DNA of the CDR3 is TGTGCCAGCCGCTCGGGGGGCAGGCTGACTCAGAACACCGGGGAGCTGTTTTTT.

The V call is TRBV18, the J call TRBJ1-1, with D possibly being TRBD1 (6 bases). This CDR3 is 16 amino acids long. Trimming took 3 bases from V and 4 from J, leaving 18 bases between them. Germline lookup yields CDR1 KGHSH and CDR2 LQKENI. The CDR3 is CASSPTQQGLGTEAFF. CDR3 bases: TGTGCCAGCTCACCGACCCAACAGGGTCTTGGCACTGAAGCTTTCTTT.

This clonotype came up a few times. The CDR3 protein is CASSLLAGGNNEQFF. Written as DNA, the CDR3 is TGTGCCAGCAGCTTACTCGCGGGAGGGAACAATGAGCAGTTCTTC. The V call is TRBV7-9, the J call TRBJ2-1; 9 bases are shared with TRBD2. The V segment lost 2 bases and the J segment 5 bases; nucleotides outside the gene matches: 4. The CDR3 extends over 15 amino acids. Germline CDR1 and CDR2: SEHNR and FQNEAQ (reference sequence). Full variable domain (missing parts from reference TRBV7-9 and TRBJ2-1): DTGVSQNPRHKITKRGQNVTFRCDPISEHNRLYWYRQTLGQGPEFLTYFQNEAQLEKSRLLSDRFSAERPKGSFSTLEIQRTEQGDSAMYLCASSLLAGGNNEQFFGPGTRLTVL.

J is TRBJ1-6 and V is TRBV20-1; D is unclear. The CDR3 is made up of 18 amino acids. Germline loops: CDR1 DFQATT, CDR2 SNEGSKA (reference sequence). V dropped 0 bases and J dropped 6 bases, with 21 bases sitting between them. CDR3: CSARDTYGLKDFNSPLHF. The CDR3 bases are TGCAGTGCTAGAGATACCTACGGACTCAAAGACTTTAATTCACCCCTCCACTTT.

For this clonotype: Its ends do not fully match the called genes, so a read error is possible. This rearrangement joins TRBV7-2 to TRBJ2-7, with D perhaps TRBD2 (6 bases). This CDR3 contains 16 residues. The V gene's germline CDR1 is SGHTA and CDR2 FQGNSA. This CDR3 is CASSVDGRDGFYEEYF. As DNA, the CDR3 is TGTGCCAGCAGCGTAGACGGGCGGGACGGGTTCTACGAGGAGTACTTC.

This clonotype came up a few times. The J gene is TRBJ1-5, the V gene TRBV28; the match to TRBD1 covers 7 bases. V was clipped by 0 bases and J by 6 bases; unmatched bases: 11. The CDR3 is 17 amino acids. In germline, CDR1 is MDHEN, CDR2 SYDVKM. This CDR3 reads CASSLWPRQGRGQPQHF. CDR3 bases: TGTGCCAGCAGTTTATGGCCCCGACAGGGCCGGGGTCAGCCCCAGCATTTT.

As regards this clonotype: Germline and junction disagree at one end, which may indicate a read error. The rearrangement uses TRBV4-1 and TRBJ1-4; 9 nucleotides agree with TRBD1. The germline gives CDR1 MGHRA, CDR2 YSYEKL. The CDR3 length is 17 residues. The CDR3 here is CASSLAYPDRGYEKLFF. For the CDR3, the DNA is TGTGCCAGCAGCTTAGCGTACCCGGACAGGGGTTATGAAAAACTGTTTTTT.

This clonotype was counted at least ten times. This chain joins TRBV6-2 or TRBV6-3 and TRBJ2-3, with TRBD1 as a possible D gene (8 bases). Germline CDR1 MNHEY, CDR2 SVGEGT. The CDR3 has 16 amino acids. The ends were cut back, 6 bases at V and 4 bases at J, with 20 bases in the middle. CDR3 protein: CASSSSRTGRADTQYF. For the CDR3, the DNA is TGTGCCAGCAGCTCTTCGCGGACAGGGAGGGCAGATACGCAGTATTTT.

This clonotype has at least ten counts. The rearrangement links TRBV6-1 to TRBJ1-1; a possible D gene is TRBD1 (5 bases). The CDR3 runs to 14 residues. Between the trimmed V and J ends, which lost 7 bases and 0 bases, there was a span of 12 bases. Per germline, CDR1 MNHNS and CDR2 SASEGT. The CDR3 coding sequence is TGTGCCAGCACCTCGACAGCCATGAACACTGAAGCTTTCTTT. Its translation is CASTSTAMNTEAFF.

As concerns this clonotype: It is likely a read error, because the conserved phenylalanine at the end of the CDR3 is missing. The CDR3 region has the DNA TGCAGTGTTAGAGATCTCGGGACCGACCACCGTATCTACGAGCAGTACCTC. It is translated as CSVRDLGTDHRIYEQYL. This chain joins TRBV20-1 and TRBJ2-7; either TRBD1 or TRBD2 may supply D (5 bases each). Germline V CDR1 and CDR2: DFQATT, SNEGSKA (reference sequence). This CDR3 is 17 amino acids long.

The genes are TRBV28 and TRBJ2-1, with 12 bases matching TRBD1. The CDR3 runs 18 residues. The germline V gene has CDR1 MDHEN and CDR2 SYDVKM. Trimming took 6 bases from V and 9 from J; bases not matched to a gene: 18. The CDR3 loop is CASSPPGTGGVVSREQFF. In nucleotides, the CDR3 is TGTGCCAGCAGCCCACCCGGGACAGGGGGCGTAGTTAGTCGTGAGCAGTTCTTC.

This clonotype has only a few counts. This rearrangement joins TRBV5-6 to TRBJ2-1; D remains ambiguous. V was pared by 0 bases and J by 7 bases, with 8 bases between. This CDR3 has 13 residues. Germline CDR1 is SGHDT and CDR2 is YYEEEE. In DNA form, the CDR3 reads TGTGCCAGCAGCTTGGGAAGGCGGAATGAGCAGTTCTTC. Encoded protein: CASSLGRRNEQFF.

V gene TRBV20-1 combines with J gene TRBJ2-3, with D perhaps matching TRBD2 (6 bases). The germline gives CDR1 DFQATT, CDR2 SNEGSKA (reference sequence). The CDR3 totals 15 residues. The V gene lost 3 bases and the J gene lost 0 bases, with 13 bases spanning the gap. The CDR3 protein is CSASGNGSSTDTQYF. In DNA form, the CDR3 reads TGCAGTGCTAGTGGTAACGGGAGTAGCACAGATACGCAGTATTTT.

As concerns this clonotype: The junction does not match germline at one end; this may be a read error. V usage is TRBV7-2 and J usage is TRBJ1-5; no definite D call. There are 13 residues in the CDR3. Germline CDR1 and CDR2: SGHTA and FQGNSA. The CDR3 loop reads CASSLESNQSQHF. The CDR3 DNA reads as TGTGCCAGCAGCTTAGAGTCCAATCAGTCCCAGCATTTT.

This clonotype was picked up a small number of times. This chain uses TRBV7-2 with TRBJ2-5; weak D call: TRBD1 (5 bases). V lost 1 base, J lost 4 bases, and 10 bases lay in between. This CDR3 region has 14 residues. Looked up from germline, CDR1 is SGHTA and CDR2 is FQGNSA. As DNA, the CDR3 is TGTGCCAGCAGCTTAGTCGGAAGGGGAGAGACCCAGTACTTC. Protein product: CASSLVGRGETQYF.

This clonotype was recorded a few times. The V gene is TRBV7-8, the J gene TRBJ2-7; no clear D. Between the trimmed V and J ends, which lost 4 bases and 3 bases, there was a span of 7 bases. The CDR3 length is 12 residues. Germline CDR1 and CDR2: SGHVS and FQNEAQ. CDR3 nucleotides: TGTGCCAGCAGCTCGCCAATCTACGAGCAGTACTTC. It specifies CASSSPIYEQYF.

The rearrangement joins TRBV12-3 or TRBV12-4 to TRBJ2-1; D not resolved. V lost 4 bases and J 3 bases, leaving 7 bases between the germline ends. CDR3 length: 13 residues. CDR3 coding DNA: TGTGCCAGCAGTTCGGACCACTACAATGAGCAGTTCTTC. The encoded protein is CASSSDHYNEQFF.

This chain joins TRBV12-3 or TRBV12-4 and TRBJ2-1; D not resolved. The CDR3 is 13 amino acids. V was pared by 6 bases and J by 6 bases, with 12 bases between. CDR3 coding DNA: TGTGCCAGCAGAAAAGGCCCAACCAATGAGCAGTTCTTC. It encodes CASRKGPTNEQFF.

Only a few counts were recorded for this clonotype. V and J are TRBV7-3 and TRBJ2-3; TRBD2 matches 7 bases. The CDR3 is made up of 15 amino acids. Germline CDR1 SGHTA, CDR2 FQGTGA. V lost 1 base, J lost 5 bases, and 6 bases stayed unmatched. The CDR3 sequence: CASSLMGGSVDTQYF. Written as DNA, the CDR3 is TGTGCCAGCAGCTTAATGGGCGGGAGTGTAGATACGCAGTATTTT.

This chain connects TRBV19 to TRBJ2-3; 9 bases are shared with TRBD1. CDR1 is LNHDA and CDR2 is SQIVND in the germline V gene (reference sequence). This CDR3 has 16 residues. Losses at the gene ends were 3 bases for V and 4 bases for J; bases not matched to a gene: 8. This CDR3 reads CASSIPGQGRPDTQYF. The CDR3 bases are TGTGCCAGTAGTATTCCGGGACAGGGTAGGCCAGATACGCAGTATTTT.

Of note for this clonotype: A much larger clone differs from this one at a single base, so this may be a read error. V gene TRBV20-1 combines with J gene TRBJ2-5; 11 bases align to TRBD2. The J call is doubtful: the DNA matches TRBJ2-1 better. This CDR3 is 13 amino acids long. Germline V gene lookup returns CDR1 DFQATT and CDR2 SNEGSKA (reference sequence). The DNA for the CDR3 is TGCAGTGTCAGACTAGCGGGGCAGGACGAGCAGTTCTTC. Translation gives CSVRLAGQDEQFF.

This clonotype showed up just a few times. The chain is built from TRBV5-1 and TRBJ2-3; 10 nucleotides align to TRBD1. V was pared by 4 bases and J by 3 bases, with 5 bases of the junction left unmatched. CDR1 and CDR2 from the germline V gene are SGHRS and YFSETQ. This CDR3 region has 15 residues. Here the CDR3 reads CASSTTGQGTDTQYF. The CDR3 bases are TGCGCCAGCAGCACGACGGGACAGGGGACAGATACGCAGTATTTT.